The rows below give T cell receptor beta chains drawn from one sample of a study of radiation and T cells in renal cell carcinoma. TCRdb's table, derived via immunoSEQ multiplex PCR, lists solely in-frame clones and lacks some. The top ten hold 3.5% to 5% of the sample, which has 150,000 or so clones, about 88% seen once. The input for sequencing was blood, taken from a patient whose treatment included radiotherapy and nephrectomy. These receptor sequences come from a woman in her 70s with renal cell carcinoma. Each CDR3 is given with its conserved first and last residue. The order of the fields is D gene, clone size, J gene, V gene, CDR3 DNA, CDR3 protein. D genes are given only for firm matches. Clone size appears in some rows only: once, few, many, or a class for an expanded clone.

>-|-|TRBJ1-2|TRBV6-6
TGTGCCAGCAGGACGGGACCTAACTATGGCTACACCTTC
CASRTGPNYGYTF
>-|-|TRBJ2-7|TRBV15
TGTGCCACCAGCAGAGATCGATGGGGGCTTAGCTCCTACGAGCAGTACTTC
CATSRDRWGLSSYEQYF
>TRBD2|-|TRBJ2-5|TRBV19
TGTGCCAGTAGTCTGCGGGGGGCGTGGGAGACCCAGTACTTC
CASSLRGAWETQYF
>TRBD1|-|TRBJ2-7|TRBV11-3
TGTGCCAGCAGCGGAAGACAGGGTGGCTCCTACGAGCAGTACTTC
CASSGRQGGSYEQYF
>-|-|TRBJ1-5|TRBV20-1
TGCAGTGCCCGGGGAGATCAGCCCCAGCATTTT
CSARGDQPQHF
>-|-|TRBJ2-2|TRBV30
TGTGCCTGGAGGGCGGGGGCTACCGGGGAGCTGTTTTTT
CAWRAGATGELFF
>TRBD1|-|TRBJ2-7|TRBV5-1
TGCGCCAGCAGCTTGGCGTGGGACAGGGGTCCCTACGAGCAGTACTTC
CASSLAWDRGPYEQYF
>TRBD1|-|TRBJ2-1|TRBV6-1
TGTGCCAGCAGTCCGCGACAGGGGGCGTGGAATGAGCAGTTCTTC
CASSPRQGAWNEQFF
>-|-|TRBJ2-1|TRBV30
TGTGCCTGGAGTGTTGGTAGGAGTTCCTACAATGAGCAGTTCTTC
CAWSVGRSSYNEQFF
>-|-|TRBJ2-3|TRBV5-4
TGTGCCAGCAGCTACTTCACAGATACGCAGTATTTT
CASSYFTDTQYF
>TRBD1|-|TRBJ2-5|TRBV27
TGTGCCAGCAGTTTATATCCCCCGACAGGGGGAAAAGAGACCCAGTACTTC
CASSLYPPTGGKETQYF
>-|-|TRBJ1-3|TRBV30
TGTGCCTGGAGTACACCGAGCTCTGGAAACACCATATATTTT
CAWSTPSSGNTIYF
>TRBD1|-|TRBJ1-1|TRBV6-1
TGTGCCAGCAGTGAATGGGGGACAGGGGGGACTGAAGCTTTCTTT
CASSEWGTGGTEAFF
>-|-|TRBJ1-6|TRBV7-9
TGTGCCAGCAGCTTAGCCGGGGTCTATAATTCACCCCTCCACTTT
CASSLAGVYNSPLHF
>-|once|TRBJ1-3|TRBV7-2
TGTGCCAGCAGCTTAGTATCGGGGGGTTCGAATGGAAACACCATATATTTT
CASSLVSGGSNGNTIYF
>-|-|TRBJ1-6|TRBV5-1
TGCGCCAGCAGCTCGAAGAGCTCCTATAATTCACCCCTCCACTTT
CASSSKSSYNSPLHF
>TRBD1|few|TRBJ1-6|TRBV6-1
TGTGCCAGCTCGGACAGGAAAAATTCACCCCTCCACTTT
CASSDRKNSPLHF
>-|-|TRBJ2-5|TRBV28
TGTGCCAGCAGTTTATTCCGAGCCCCTAGGGAGACCCAGTACTTC
CASSLFRAPRETQYF
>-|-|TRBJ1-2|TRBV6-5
TGTGCCAGCAGTAATCCAGGACCTAACTATGGCTACACCTTC
CASSNPGPNYGYTF
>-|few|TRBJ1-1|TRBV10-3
TGTGCCATCAGTGGGGTGGCTGAAGCTTTCTTT
CAISGVAEAFF
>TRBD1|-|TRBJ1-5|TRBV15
TGTGCCACCAGCAGCGAAAGACAGGGACCAGGGCCCCAGCATTTT
CATSSERQGPGPQHF
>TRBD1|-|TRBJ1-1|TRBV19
TGTGCCAGTAGTACGGGACAGGGGGCGCGGTCCACTGAAGCTTTCTTT
CASSTGQGARSTEAFF
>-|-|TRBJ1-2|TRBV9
TGTGCCAGCAGCGTAGGTCCCCTACACGACAAGGATGGCTACACCTTC
CASSVGPLHDKDGYTF
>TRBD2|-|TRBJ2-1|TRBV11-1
TGTGCCAGCAGCCCGTCTAGCGGGGGGGCGAATGAGCAGTTCTTC
CASSPSSGGANEQFF
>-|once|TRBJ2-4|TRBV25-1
TGTGCCAGCAGTGATAAAGGGATCGGAAACATTCAGTACTTC
CASSDKGIGNIQYF
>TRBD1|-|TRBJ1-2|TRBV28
TGTGCCAGCAGGACAGGGGGCTTTCATGGCTACACCTTC
CASRTGGFHGYTF